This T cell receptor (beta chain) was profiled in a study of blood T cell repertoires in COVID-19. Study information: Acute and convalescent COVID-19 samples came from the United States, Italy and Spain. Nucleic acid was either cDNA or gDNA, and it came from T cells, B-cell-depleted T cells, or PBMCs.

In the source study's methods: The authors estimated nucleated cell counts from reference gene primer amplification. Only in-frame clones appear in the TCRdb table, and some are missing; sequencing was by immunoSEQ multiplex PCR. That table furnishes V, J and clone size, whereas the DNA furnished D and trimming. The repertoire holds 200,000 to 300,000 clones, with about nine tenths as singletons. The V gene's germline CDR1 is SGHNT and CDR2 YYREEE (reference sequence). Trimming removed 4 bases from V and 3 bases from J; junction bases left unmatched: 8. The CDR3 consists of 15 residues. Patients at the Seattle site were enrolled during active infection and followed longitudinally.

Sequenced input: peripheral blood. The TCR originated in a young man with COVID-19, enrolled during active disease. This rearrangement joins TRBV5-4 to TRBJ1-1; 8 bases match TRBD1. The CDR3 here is CASSLTSTGDTEAFF. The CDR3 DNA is TGTGCCAGCAGCCTGACATCGACAGGGGACACTGAAGCTTTCTTT. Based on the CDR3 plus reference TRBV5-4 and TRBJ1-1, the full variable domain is ETGVTQSPTHLIKTRGQQVTLRCSSQSGHNTVSWYQQALGQGPQFIFQYYREEENGRGNFPPRFSGLQFPNYSSELNVNALELDDSALYLCASSLTSTGDTEAFFGQGTRLTVV.